The rows below give T cell receptor beta chains drawn from one sample of a study of T cell changes during pregnancy in multiple sclerosis. Profiled with immunoSEQ multiplex PCR; TCRdb holds only in-frame clones, not every one. This table holds roughly 100,000 clones, more than 85% found once. Sequences were derived from peripheral blood, sampled after pregnancy. These receptors were obtained from a female donor with multiple sclerosis, enrolled in a pregnancy study. Both conserved end residues are part of each CDR3. A D gene is named only where the DNA matches it firmly. The size entry is marked missing in some rows and otherwise reads once, few, many or a size class.

J gene: TRBJ2-5
D gene: TRBD2
clone size: -
V gene: TRBV5-4
CDR3 DNA: TGTGCCAGCAGCTTGGTTAGCGGGGGGGCAGAGACCCAGTACTTC
CDR3 protein: CASSLVSGGAETQYF

J gene: TRBJ1-6
D gene: -
clone size: once
V gene: TRBV19
CDR3 DNA: TGTGCCAGTAGTAACTTTCCTGATTTTAATTCACCCCTCCACTTT
CDR3 protein: CASSNFPDFNSPLHF

J gene: TRBJ2-7
D gene: TRBD2
clone size: -
V gene: TRBV13
CDR3 DNA: TGTGCCAGCCGCGGGAGGGGGCTCTACGAGCAGTACTTC
CDR3 protein: CASRGRGLYEQYF

J gene: TRBJ1-2
D gene: TRBD1
clone size: -
V gene: TRBV7-2
CDR3 DNA: TGTGCCAGCAGCTTAGCGTCGGCAGGGGGGGGCTACACCTTC
CDR3 protein: CASSLASAGGGYTF

J gene: TRBJ1-1
D gene: -
clone size: -
V gene: TRBV9
CDR3 DNA: TGTGCCAGCAGCCCCGCGTGGGGGCGCGGGGGAACTGAAGCTTTCTTT
CDR3 protein: CASSPAWGRGGTEAFF

J gene: TRBJ2-7
D gene: TRBD1
clone size: -
V gene: TRBV5-6
CDR3 DNA: TGTGCCAGCGGACTTGGACAGGGCCTCTACGAGCAGTACTTC
CDR3 protein: CASGLGQGLYEQYF

J gene: TRBJ2-1
D gene: -
clone size: -
V gene: TRBV7-9
CDR3 DNA: TGTGCCAGCAGCTTATCTCGGGGCAATGAGCAGTTCTTC
CDR3 protein: CASSLSRGNEQFF

J gene: TRBJ1-2
D gene: TRBD1
clone size: -
V gene: TRBV10-1
CDR3 DNA: TGCGCCAGCAGAGTAACAGGGGTGGGCTACACCTTC
CDR3 protein: CASRVTGVGYTF

J gene: TRBJ2-7
D gene: TRBD1
clone size: -
V gene: TRBV7-9
CDR3 DNA: TGTGCCAGCAGCCTCTTACAGGGGTTCGGATCCTACGAGCAGTACTTC
CDR3 protein: CASSLLQGFGSYEQYF

J gene: TRBJ1-2
D gene: TRBD1
clone size: -
V gene: TRBV5-6
CDR3 DNA: TGTGCCAGCAGCTTTAGGGACAGGGCCTCCTATGGCTACACCTTC
CDR3 protein: CASSFRDRASYGYTF